The T cell receptor beta chain under discussion was sequenced for a study of T cell clones after liver transplantation. The CDR3 has 13 residues. V gave up 5 bases and J gave up 6 bases, with 13 bases separating them. Germline values: CDR1 MNHEY, CDR2 SMNVEV (reference sequence). Measured with immunoSEQ multiplex PCR; TCRdb has only the in-frame clones, and not every one. The data contain some 70,000 clones, about 92% of them singletons. Sequences were derived from CD4+ T cells from blood, sampled before liver transplant. This receptor was obtained from a human donor who received a liver transplant. V gene TRBV27 combines with J gene TRBJ1-2; D unclear. DNA for the CDR3: TGTGCCAGCAGTCCCCCGGGGAGGGATGGCTACACCTTC. Protein sequence: CASSPPGRDGYTF.